This TCR beta chain was recovered during a study of control samples from healthy donors and cancer patients. Profiling relied on immunoSEQ multiplex PCR, and the TCRdb table lists in-frame clones only, not all of them. The sample has about 50,000 clones, approximately 95% seen once. With V trimmed by 6 bases and J by 8 bases, 9 bases remained unmatched. CDR1 and CDR2 from the germline V gene are SNHLY and FYNNEI. The CDR3 totals 15 residues. The sequenced sample was blood. The chain has TRBV2 and TRBJ2-1; 11 positions agree with TRBD2. The TCR originated in a woman aged 25 to 39 in good health. CDR3 protein: CASRRLAGPHYEQFF. The DNA of the CDR3 is TGTGCCAGCAGGCGACTAGCGGGACCCCACTATGAGCAGTTCTTC.